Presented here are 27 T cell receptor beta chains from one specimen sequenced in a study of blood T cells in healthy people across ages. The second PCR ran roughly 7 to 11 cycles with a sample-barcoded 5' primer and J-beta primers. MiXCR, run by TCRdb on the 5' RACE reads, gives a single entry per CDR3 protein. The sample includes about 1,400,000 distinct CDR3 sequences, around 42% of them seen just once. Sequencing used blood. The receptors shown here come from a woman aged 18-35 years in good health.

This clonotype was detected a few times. As DNA, the CDR3 is TGTGCCAGCAGTGACATGACAGGGTACAATGAGCAGTTCTTC. It codes for CASSDMTGYNEQFF. The chain is built from TRBV25-1 and TRBJ2-1, with 7 bases fitting TRBD1. Germline values: CDR1 MGHDK, CDR2 SYGVNS. J was trimmed by 4 bases and V by 3 bases; bases with no gene match: 3. The CDR3 runs 14 residues.

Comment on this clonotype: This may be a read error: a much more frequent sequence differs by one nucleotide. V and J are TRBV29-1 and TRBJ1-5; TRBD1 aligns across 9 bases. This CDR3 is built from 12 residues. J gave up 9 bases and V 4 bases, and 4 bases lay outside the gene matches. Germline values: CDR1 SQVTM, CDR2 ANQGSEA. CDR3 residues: CSVGTGDRPQHF. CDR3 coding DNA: TGCAGCGTTGGGACAGGGGATCGGCCCCAGCATTTT.

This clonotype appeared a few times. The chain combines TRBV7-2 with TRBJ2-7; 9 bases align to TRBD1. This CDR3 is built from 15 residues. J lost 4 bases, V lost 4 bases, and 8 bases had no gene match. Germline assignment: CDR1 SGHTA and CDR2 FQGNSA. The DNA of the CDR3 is TGTGCCAGCAGCTCCCAACCGGGACAGGGATACGAGCAGTACTTC. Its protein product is CASSSQPGQGYEQYF.

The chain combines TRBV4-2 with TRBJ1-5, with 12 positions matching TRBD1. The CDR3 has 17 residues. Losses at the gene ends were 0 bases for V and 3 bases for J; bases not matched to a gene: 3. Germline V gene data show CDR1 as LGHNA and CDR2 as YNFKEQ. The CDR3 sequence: CASSQEGQGAYNQPQHF. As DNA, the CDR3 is TGTGCCAGCAGCCAAGAGGGACAGGGGGCCTACAATCAGCCCCAGCATTTT.

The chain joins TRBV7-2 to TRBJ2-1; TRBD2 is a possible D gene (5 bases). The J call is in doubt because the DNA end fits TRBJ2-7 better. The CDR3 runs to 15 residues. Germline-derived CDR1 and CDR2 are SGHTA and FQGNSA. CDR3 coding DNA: TGTGCCAGCAGCTTTCTTGGGAGCTCCTACAATGAGCAGTACTTC. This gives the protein CASSFLGSSYNEQYF.

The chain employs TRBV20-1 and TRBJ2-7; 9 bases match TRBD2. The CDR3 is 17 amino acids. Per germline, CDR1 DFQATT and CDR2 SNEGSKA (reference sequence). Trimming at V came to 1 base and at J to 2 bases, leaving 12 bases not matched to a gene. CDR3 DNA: TGCAGTGCTAGAGTTCGGTATAGCGGGAGTACCACCTACGAGCAGTACTTC. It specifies CSARVRYSGSTTYEQYF.

The CDR3 is CASSPPKGLAGGRDTQYF. The CDR3 DNA is TGTGCCAGCAGCCCACCGAAGGGACTAGCGGGGGGGCGAGATACGCAGTATTTT. The chain employs TRBV7-2 and TRBJ2-3, with 16 bases that match TRBD2. The germline V gene encodes CDR1 SGHTA and CDR2 FQGNSA. V shed 5 bases and J 5 bases; nucleotides not matched to a gene: 10. This CDR3 has 18 residues.

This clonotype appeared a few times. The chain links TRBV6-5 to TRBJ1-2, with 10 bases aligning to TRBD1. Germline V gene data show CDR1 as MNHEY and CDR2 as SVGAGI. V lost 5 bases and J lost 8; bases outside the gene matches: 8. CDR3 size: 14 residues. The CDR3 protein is CASSTLDRGKGYTF. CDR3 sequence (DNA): TGTGCCAGCAGTACTTTGGACAGGGGGAAAGGCTACACCTTC.

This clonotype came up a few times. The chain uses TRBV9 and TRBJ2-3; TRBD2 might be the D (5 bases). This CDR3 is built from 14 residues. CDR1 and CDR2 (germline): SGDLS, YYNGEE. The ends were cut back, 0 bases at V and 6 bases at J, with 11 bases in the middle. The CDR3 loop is CASSVGTASDTQYF. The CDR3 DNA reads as TGTGCCAGCAGCGTAGGGACTGCTTCGGATACGCAGTATTTT.

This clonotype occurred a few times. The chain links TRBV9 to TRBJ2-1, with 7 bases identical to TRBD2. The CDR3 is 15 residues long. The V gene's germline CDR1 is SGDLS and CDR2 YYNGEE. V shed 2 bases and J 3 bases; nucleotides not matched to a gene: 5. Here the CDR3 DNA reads TGTGCCAGCAGCGTTTCTAGCGGACTCTACAATGAGCAGTTCTTC. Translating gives CASSVSSGLYNEQFF.

For the CDR3, the DNA is TGTGCCAGCAGCTTATTCCGAGGACTAGCGACAGAGACCCAGTACTTC. The encoded protein is CASSLFRGLATETQYF. V usage is TRBV7-8 and J usage is TRBJ2-5, with TRBD2 identical over 9 bases. The CDR3 sequence is 16 residues long. Germline V gene lookup returns CDR1 SGHVS and CDR2 FQNEAQ. The ends lost 2 bases at V and 4 bases at J; junction bases unmatched: 8.

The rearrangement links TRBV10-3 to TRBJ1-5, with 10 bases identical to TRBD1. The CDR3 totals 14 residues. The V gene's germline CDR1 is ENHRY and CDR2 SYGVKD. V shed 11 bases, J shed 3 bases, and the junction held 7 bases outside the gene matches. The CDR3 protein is CAAGTGEDNQPQHF. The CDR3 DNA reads TGTGCCGCCGGGACAGGGGAAGACAATCAGCCCCAGCATTTT.

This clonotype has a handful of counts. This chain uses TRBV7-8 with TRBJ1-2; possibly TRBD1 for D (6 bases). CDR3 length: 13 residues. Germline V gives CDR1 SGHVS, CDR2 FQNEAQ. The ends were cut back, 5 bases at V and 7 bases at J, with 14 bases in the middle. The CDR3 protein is CASSPYPGAGYTF. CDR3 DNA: TGTGCCAGCAGCCCCTACCCGGGGGCTGGCTACACCTTC.

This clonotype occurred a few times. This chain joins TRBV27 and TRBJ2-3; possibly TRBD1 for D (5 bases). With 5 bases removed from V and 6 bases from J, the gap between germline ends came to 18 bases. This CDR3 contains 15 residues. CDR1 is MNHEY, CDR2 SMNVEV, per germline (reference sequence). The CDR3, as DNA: TGTGCCAGCAGTCCACCCCCGTCTGGGGCGGATACGCAGTATTTT. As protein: CASSPPPSGADTQYF.

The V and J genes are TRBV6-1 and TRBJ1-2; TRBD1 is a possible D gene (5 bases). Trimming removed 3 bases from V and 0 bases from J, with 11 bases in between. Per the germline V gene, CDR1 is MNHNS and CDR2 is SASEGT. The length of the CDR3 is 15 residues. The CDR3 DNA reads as TGTGCCAGCAGTGAGTTGACAGTACCTAACTATGGCTACACCTTC. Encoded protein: CASSELTVPNYGYTF.

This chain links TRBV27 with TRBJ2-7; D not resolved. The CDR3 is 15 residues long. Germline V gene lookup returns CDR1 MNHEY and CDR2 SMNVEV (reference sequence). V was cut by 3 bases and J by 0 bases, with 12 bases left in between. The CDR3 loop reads CASSLLSILSYEQYF. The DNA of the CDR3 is TGTGCCAGCAGTTTGTTGAGTATCCTCTCCTACGAGCAGTACTTC.

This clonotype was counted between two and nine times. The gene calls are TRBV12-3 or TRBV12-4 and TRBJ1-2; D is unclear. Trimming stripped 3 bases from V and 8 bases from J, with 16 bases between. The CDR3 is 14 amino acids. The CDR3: CASSFPGISHGYTF. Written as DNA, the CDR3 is TGTGCCAGCAGTTTCCCGGGGATCTCCCACGGCTACACCTTC.

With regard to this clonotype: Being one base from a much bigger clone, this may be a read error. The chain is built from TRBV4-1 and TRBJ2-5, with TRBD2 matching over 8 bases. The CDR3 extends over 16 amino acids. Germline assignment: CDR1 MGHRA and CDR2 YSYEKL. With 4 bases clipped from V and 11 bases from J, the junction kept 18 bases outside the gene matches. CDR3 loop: CASSLSAGGSNNEQYF. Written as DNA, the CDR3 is TGCGCCAGCAGCCTCTCGGCGGGAGGAAGTAACAATGAGCAGTACTTC.

In DNA form, the CDR3 reads TGTGCCAGCAGCTTAACGGTTACTGGCAGAGGCAATGAGCAGTTCTTC. Amino acid sequence: CASSLTVTGRGNEQFF. The genes are TRBV7-3 and TRBJ2-1; unclear D gene. The CDR3 runs 16 residues. The germline V gene has CDR1 SGHTA and CDR2 FQGTGA. V was cut by 0 bases and J by 6 bases, with 15 bases left in between.

The CDR3 is CASSYSWQYNSPLHF. CDR3 coding DNA: TGTGCCAGCAGTTACTCTTGGCAGTATAATTCACCCCTCCACTTT. This chain joins TRBV6-5 and TRBJ1-6; D uncertain. The CDR3 loop spans 15 amino acids. Germline CDR1 reads MNHEY; CDR2 reads SVGAGI. The ends were cut back, 0 bases at V and 4 bases at J, with 7 bases in the middle.

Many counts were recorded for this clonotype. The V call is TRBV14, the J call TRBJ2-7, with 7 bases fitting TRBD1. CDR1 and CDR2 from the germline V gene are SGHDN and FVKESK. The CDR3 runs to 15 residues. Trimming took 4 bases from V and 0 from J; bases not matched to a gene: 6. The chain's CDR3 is CASSPTGTVSYEQYF. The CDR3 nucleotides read TGTGCCAGCAGCCCTACCGGGACAGTCTCCTACGAGCAGTACTTC.

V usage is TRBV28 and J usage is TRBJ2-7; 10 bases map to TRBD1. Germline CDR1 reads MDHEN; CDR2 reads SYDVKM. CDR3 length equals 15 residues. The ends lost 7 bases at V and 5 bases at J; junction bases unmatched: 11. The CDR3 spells CASKGTGAWGDEQYF. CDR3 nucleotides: TGTGCCAGCAAGGGGACAGGGGCCTGGGGGGACGAGCAGTACTTC.

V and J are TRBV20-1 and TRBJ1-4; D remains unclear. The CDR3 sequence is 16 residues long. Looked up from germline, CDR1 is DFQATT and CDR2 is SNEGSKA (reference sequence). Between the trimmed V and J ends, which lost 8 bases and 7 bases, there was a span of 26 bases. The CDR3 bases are TGCAGTACCTCCAGGATTCTCTGGTTTCTAGGTGAAAAACTGTTTTTT. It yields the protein CSTSRILWFLGEKLFF.

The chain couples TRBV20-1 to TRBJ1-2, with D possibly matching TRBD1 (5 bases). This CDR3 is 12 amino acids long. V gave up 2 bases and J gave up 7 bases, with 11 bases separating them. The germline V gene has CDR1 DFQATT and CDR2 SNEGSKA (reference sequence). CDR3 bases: TGCAGTGCTAGAAGGGAGGGGAGTGGCTACACCTTC. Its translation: CSARREGSGYTF.

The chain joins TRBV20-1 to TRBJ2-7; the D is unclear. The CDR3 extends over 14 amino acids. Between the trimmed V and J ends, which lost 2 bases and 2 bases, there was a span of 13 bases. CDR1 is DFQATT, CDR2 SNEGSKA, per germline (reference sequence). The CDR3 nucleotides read TGCAGTGCTAGACAAGGGTCAACTGCCTACGAGCAGTACTTC. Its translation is CSARQGSTAYEQYF.

The chain's CDR3 is CASSFFSGDTDTQYF. The DNA for the CDR3 is TGTGCCAGCAGTTTCTTTAGCGGGGACACAGATACGCAGTATTTT. The chain links TRBV12-3 or TRBV12-4 to TRBJ2-3; TRBD2 matches 8 bases. The CDR3 spans 15 residues. The ends lost 3 bases at V and 2 bases at J; junction bases unmatched: 4.

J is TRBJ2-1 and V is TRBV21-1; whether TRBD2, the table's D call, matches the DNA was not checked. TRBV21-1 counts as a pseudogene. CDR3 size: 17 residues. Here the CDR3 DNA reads TGTGCCAGCAGCAAAGTGGGGAGGGCCGTTTCCTACAATGAGCAGTTCTTC. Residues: CASSKVGRAVSYNEQFF.